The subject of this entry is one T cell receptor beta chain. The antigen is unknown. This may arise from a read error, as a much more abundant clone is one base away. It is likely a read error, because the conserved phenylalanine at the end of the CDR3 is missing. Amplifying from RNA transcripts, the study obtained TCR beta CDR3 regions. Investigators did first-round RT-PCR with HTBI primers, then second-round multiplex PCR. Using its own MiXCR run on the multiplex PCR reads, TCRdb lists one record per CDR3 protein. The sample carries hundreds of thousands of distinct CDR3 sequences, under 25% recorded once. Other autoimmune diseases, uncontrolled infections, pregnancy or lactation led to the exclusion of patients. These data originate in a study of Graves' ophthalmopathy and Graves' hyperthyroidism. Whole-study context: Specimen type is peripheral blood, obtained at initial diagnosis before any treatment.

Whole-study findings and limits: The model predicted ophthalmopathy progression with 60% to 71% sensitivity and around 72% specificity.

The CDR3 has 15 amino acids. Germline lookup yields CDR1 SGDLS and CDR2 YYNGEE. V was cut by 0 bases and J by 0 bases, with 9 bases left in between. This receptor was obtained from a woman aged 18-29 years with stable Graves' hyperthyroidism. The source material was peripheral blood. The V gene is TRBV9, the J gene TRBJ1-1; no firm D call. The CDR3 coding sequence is TGTGCCAGCAGCGTAGCTGCATACATGAACACTGAAGCTTTCTAT. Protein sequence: CASSVAAYMNTEAFY.